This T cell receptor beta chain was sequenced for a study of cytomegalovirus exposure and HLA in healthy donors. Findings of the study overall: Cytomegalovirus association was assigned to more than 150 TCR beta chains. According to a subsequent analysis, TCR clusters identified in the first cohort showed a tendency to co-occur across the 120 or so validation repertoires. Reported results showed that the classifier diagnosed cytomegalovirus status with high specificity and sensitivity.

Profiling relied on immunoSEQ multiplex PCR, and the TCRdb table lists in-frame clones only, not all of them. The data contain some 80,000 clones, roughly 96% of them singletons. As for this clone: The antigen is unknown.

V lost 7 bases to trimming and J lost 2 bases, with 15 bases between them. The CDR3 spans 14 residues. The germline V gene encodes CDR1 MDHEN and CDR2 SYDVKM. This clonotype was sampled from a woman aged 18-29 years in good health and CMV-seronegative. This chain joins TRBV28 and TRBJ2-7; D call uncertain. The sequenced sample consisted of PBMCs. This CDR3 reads CASTVSLETYEQYF. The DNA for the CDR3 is TGTGCCAGCACCGTATCACTTGAAACCTACGAGCAGTACTTC.